What follows is one T cell receptor beta chain and its context. Its matching antigen is unknown. The sequenced template was cDNA made from the entire isolated RNA. TCRdb keeps only in-frame clones here, not all; method: immunoSEQ multiplex PCR. The sample has about 25,000 clones; about 52% are singletons. The entry originates in a study of beta chain features in type 1 diabetes. Study-level findings and limits: Patients with Type 1 diabetes showed moderately but significantly shorter TCRB CDR3s in all four CD4+ subsets. A closer apparent resemblance between naive, central memory and Treg TCRB repertoires was seen in patients than in healthy donors.

Germline CDR1 is KGHSH and CDR2 is LQKENI. With 3 bases clipped from V and 2 bases from J, the junction kept 7 bases outside the gene matches. The CDR3 sequence is 16 residues long. The source material was stem cell memory CD4+ T cells from blood. The rearrangement links TRBV18 to TRBJ2-1; TRBD2 matches 7 bases. The TCR was taken from a man younger than 45 with type 1 diabetes. The CDR3 is CASSPIKREPYNEQFF. Written as DNA, the CDR3 is TGTGCCAGCTCACCCATTAAGCGGGAACCCTACAATGAGCAGTTCTTC.